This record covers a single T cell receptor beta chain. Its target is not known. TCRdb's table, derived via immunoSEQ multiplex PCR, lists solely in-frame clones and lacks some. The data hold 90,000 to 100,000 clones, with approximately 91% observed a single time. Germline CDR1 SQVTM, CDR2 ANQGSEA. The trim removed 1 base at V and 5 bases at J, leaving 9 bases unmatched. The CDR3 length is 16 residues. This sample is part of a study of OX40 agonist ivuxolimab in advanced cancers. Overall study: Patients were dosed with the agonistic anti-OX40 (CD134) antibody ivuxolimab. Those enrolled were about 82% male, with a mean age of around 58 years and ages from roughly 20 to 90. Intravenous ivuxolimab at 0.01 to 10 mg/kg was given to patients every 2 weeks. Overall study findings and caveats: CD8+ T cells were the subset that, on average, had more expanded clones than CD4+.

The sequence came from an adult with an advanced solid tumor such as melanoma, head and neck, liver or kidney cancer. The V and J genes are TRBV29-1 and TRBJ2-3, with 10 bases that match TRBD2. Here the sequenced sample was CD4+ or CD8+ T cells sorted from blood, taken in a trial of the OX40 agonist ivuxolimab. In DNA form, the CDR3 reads TGCAGCGTTGAAGCAGTAGCGGGAGGTCGGTTAGATACGCAGTATTTT. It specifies CSVEAVAGGRLDTQYF.